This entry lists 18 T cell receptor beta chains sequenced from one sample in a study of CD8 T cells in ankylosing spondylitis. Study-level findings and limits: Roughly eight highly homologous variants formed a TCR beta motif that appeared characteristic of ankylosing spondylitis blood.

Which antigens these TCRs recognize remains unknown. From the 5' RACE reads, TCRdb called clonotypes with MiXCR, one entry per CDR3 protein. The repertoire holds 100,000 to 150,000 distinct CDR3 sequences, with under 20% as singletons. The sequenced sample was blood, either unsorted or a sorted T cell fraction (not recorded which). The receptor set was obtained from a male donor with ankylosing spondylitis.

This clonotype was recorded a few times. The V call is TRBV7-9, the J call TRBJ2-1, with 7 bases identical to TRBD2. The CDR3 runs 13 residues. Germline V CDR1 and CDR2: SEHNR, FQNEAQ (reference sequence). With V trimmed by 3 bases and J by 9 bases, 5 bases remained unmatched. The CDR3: CASSLGGESEQFF. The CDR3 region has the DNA TGTGCCAGCAGCTTGGGGGGGGAGAGTGAGCAGTTCTTC.

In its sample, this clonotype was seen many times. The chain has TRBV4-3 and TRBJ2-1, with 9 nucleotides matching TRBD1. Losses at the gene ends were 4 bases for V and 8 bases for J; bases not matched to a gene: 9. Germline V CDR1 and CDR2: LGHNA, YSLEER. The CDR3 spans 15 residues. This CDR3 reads CASSRGTGISHEQFF. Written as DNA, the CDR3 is TGCGCCAGCAGCCGCGGGACAGGGATTTCCCATGAGCAGTTCTTC.

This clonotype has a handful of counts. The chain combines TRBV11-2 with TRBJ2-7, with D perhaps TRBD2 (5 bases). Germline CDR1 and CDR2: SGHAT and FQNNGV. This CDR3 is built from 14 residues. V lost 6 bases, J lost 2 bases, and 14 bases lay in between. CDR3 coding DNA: TGTGCCAGCAGACCGACTACGTTAACCTACGAGCAGTACTTC. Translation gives CASRPTTLTYEQYF.

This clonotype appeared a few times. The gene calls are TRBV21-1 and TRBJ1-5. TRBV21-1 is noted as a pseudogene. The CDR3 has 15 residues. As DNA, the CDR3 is TGTGCCAGCAGCAAAGGAGGAGGGATAAAACAGCCCCAGCATTTT. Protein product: CASSKGGGIKQPQHF.

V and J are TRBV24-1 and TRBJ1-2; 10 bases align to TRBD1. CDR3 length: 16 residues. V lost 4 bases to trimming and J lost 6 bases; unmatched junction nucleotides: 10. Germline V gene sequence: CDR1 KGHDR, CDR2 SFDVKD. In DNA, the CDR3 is TGTGCCACCAGTGACCCTAGCGCCGGGACAGGGGATGGCTACACCTTC. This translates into CATSDPSAGTGDGYTF.

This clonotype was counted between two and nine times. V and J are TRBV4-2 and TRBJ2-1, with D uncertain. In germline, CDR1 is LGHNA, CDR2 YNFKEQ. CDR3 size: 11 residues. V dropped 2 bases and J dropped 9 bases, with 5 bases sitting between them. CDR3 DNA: TGTGCCAGCAGCCAATCGGCTGAGCAGTTCTTC. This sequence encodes CASSQSAEQFF.

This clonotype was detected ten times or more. This CDR3 reads CASSVGRGSGNTIYF. The CDR3 nucleotides read TGTGCCAGCAGCGTAGGCCGGGGTTCTGGAAACACCATATATTTT. The chain uses TRBV9 and TRBJ1-3; D gene unclear. V was pared by 0 bases and J by 1 base, with 8 bases between. The CDR3 has 15 amino acids. Germline V gives CDR1 SGDLS, CDR2 YYNGEE.

CDR3 sequence reads: CSANTANTGELFF. Here the CDR3 DNA reads TGCAGTGCTAATACAGCGAACACCGGGGAGCTGTTTTTT. V gene TRBV20-1 combines with J gene TRBJ2-2; D ambiguous. The germline gives CDR1 DFQATT, CDR2 SNEGSKA (reference sequence). Trimming removed 4 bases at V and 0 bases at J, with 6 bases between. CDR3 size: 13 residues.

For the CDR3, the DNA is TGCGCCAGCAGCCAACCCAGACTAGCATCAGAGACCCAGTACTTC. Its translation: CASSQPRLASETQYF. This sequence joins TRBV4-1 and TRBJ2-5; 7 positions agree with TRBD2. The V segment lost 2 bases and the J segment 4 bases; nucleotides outside the gene matches: 7. From germline, CDR1 is MGHRA and CDR2 YSYEKL. This CDR3 has 15 amino acids.

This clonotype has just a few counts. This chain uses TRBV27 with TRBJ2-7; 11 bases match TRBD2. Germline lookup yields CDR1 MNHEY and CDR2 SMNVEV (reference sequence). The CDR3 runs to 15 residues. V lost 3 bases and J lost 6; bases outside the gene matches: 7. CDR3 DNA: TGTGCCAGCAGTTTCGGTACTAGCGGGAGATTCGAGCAGTACTTC. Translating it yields CASSFGTSGRFEQYF.

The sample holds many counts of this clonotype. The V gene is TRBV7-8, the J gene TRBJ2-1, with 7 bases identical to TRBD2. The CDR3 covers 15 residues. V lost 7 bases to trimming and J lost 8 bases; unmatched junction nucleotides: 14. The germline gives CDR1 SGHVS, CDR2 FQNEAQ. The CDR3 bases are TGTGCCAGCATCAATAGCGGGTATCCTCCCGATGAGCAGTTCTTC. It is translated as CASINSGYPPDEQFF.

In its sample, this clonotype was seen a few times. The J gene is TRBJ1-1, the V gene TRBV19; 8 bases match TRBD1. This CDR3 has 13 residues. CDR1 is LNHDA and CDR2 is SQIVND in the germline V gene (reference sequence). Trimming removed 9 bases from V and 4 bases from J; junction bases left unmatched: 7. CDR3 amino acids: CASRQGMSTEAFF. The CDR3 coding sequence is TGTGCCAGCCGACAGGGGATGAGCACTGAAGCTTTCTTT.

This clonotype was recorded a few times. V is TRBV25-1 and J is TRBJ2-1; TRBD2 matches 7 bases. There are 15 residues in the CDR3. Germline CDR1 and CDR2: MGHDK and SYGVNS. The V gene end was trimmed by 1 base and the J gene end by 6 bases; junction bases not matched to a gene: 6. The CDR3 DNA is TGTGCCAGCAGTGAATTGCCCGGGGGGTCCAATGAGCAGTTCTTC. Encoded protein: CASSELPGGSNEQFF.

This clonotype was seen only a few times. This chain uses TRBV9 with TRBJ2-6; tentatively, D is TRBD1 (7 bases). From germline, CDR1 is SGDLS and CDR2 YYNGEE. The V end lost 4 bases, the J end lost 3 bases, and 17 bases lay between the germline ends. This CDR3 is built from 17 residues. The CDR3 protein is CASSPGRGDIGANVLTF. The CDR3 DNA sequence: TGTGCCAGCAGCCCAGGCAGGGGGGATATTGGGGCCAACGTCCTGACTTTC.

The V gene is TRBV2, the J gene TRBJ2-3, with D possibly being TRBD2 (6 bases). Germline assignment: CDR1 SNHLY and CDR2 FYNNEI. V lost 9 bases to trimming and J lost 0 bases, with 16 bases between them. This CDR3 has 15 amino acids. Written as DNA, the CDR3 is TGTGCCAGGTTCGGGGCGGGACCTAGCACAGATACGCAGTATTTT. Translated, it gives CARFGAGPSTDTQYF. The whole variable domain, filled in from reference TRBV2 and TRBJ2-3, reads EPEVTQTPSHQVTQMGQEVILRCVPISNHLYFYWYRQILGQKVEFLVSFYNNEISEKSEIFDDQFSVERPDGSNFTLKIRSTKLEDSAMYFCARFGAGPSTDTQYFGPGTRLTVL.

The CDR3: CASSFWASGSLADTQYF. The CDR3 DNA follows: TGTGCCAGCAGCTTCTGGGCTAGCGGGAGTCTCGCAGATACGCAGTATTTT. The V and J genes are TRBV7-2 and TRBJ2-3; 10 nucleotides agree with TRBD2. Germline trimming cut 3 bases from V and 4 bases from J; bases unmatched to any gene: 10. This CDR3 has 17 amino acids. Looked up from germline, CDR1 is SGHTA and CDR2 is FQGNSA.

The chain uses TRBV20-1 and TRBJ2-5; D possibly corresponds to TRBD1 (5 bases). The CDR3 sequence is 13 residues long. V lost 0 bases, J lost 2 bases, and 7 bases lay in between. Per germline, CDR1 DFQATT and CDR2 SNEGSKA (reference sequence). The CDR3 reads CSARDRGQETQYF. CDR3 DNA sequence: TGCAGTGCTAGAGATAGGGGACAAGAGACCCAGTACTTC.

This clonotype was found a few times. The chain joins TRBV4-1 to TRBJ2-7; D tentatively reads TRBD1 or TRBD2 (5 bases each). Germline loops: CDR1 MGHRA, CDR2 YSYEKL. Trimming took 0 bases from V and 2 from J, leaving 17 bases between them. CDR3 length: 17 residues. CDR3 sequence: CASSQDRESGSTYEQYF. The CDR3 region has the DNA TGCGCCAGCAGCCAAGACAGGGAGAGTGGGTCGACCTACGAGCAGTACTTC.